This record covers a single TCR beta chain. Its target is not known. These data come from a study of shared clonotypes between healthy human individuals. Study findings and constraints: Estimated clonotype richness was generally higher in naive than memory subsets. Sampling covered blood only; tissue repertoires likely differ. Sharing of clonotypes among donors was expected to vary with sequencing depth.

V lost 6 bases, J lost 2 bases, and 4 bases lay in between. CDR1 MNHEY and CDR2 SMNVEV come from the germline V gene (reference sequence). The CDR3 runs to 12 residues. The DNA input per sorted-subset replicate PCR was about 220 ng, corresponding to around 28,000 T cell genomes. TCRdb's copy holds only in-frame clones and misses some; the assay was immunoSEQ multiplex PCR. The table has under 850,000 clones, roughly 72% seen once. This TCR derives from a woman aged 25 to 45 in good health. The V call is TRBV27, the J call TRBJ2-2; D remains unclear. The sample comprised memory CD4+ T cells sorted from blood. Subset: CD45RA-negative fraction. Here the CDR3 reads CASRANTGELFF. CDR3 sequence (DNA): TGTGCCAGCAGGGCAAACACCGGGGAGCTGTTTTTT.